A selection of T cell receptor beta chains follows, all from one sample in a study of cytomegalovirus exposure and HLA in healthy donors. Sequencing was performed with immunoSEQ multiplex PCR; in TCRdb, only in-frame clones are kept and a portion is missing. The data show approximately 220,000 clones, 76% seen once. Specimen: PBMCs. The receptor set was obtained from a young man in good health and CMV-seronegative. The CDR3 runs from the conserved cysteine through the conserved F or W.

TRBV18,TRBJ2-2,CASSPAGQGSGELFF
TRBV5-1,TRBJ1-1,CASSPQPGSEAFF
TRBV5-1,TRBJ2-6,CASSWGLAGTGANVLTF
TRBV30,TRBJ1-2,CAWRWGVENYGYTF
TRBV27,TRBJ1-2,CASSPRDRPAYGYTF
TRBV5-1,TRBJ1-1,CASSLGQGGWTEAFF
TRBV6-1,TRBJ2-7,CAGALQEGINEQYF
TRBV7-9,TRBJ1-4,CASSLRSEDEKLFF
TRBV7-9,TRBJ2-2,CASSWRLSGDTGELFF
TRBV5-4,TRBJ2-5,CASSPMTGGETQYF
TRBV30,TRBJ2-7,CAWGTGGYEQYF
TRBV18,TRBJ1-4,CASSPGHYSTNEKLFF
TRBV14,TRBJ1-1,CASSQDNGGNTEAFF
TRBV2,TRBJ2-5,CASSSGGRKTQYF
TRBV10-3,-,CAKPTSGRALVIYEQYF
TRBV2,TRBJ2-1,CASSYQLSGRDAGNEQFF
TRBV7-2,TRBJ2-7,CASSSYLRDYEQYF
TRBV5-6,TRBJ1-3,CASSLDTSGNTIYF
TRBV25-1,TRBJ1-2,CASRGEGGHGYTF
TRBV2,TRBJ1-2,CASSPEGNYGYTF
TRBV30,TRBJ1-2,CAWSGQTLGYTF
TRBV5-6,TRBJ2-7,CASSFSSSSEQYF
TRBV27,TRBJ2-1,CASSPNLRLSSYNEQFF
TRBV5-4,TRBJ1-1,CASSFGQGARIRPANPEAFF
TRBV27,TRBJ2-3,CASSLSTTGTGSTDTQYF
TRBV9,TRBJ2-2,CASSVGRHPTGELFF
TRBV27,TRBJ1-1,CASIRGVNTEAFF
TRBV10-2,TRBJ2-1,CASSESGGNYNEQFF
TRBV2,TRBJ1-4,CASGMTGVTNEKLFF
TRBV7-8,TRBJ2-1,CASSLRASAEQFF
TRBV7-8,TRBJ2-2,CASSLLLGLAGENTGELFF
TRBV28,TRBJ1-2,CASSLGWSASYGYTF
TRBV7-9,TRBJ2-7,CASSISGRAGEQYF
TRBV18,TRBJ2-3,CASSPPGPPSYTDTQYF
TRBV5-1,TRBJ1-1,CASRTQPGQANTEAFF
TRBV27,TRBJ1-2,CASSFGTGGIYGYTF
TRBV29-1,TRBJ2-1,CSVEDRGGRRLNEQFF
TRBV6-1,TRBJ1-3,CASSESRSVRGNTIYF
TRBV28,-,CASAWTSGSGEQYF
TRBV6-5,TRBJ2-5,CASSYSTGQGFETQYF
TRBV7-8,TRBJ2-1,CASSLAEGLRGQFF
TRBV2,TRBJ2-5,CASKVAETQYF
TRBV6-1,TRBJ1-2,CATTVPGQGMYGYTF
TRBV6-5,TRBJ1-5,CATRDRGNSNQPQHF
TRBV9,-,CASAETGAYEQYF
TRBV19,TRBJ2-6,CASSRTTSGRSRSGANVLTF
TRBV27,TRBJ1-6,CASSPPRDRGDSPLHF
TRBV5-1,TRBJ1-1,CASSLTGGGTEAFF
TRBV7-9,TRBJ1-1,CASSPGPMNTEAFF
TRBV27,TRBJ1-2,CASSLEGYGYTF
TRBV30,TRBJ1-6,CAWSATGDNSPLHF
TRBV5-1,TRBJ2-5,CASSPRQGGLTQYF
TRBV5-1,TRBJ2-5,CASSLYGTVPQETQYF